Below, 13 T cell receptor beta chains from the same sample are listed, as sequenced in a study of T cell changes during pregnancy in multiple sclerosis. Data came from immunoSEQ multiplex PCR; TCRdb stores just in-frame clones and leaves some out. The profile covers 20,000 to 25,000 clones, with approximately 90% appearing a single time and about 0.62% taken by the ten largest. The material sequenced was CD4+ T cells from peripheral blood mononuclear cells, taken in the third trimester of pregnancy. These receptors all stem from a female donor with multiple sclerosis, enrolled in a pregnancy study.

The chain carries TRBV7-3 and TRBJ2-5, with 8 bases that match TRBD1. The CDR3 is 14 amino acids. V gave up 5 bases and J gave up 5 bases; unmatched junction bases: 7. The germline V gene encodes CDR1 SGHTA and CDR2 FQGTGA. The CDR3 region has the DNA TGTGCCAGCAGCCGATCGACAGGGGAGGAGACCCAGTACTTC. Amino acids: CASSRSTGEETQYF. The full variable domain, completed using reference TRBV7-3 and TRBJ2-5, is GAGVSQTPSNKVTEKGKYVELRCDPISGHTALYWYRQSLGQGPEFLIYFQGTGAADDSGLPNDRFFAVRPEGSVSTLKIQRTERGDSAVYLCASSRSTGEETQYFGPGTRLLVL.

The CDR3 is CASSIGANPLYEQYF. In DNA form, the CDR3 reads TGTGCCAGTAGTATAGGCGCAAACCCGCTCTACGAGCAGTACTTC. The V call is TRBV19, the J call TRBJ2-7; D unresolved. The ends were cut back, 1 base at V and 3 bases at J, with 13 bases in the middle. This CDR3 region has 15 residues. The germline V gene encodes CDR1 LNHDA and CDR2 SQIVND (reference sequence).

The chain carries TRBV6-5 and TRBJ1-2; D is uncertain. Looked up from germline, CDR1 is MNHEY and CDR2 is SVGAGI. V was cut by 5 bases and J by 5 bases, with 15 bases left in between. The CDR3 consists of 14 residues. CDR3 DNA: TGTGCCAGCAGTACCCCCGGGGTTAGGTATGGCTACACCTTC. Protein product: CASSTPGVRYGYTF.

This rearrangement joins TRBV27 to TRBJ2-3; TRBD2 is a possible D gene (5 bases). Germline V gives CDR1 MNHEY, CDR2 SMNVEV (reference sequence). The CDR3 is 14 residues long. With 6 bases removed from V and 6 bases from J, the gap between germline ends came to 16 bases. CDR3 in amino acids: CASSARLSSDTQYF. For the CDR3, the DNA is TGTGCCAGCAGCGCCCGACTAAGCTCGGATACGCAGTATTTT.

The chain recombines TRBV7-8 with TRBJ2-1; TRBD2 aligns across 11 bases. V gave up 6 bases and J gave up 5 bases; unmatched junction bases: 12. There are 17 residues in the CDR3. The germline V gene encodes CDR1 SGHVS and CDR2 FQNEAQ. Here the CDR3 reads CASRSTRLAGFHNEQFF. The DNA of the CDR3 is TGTGCCAGCAGATCAACTCGACTAGCGGGGTTCCACAATGAGCAGTTCTTC.

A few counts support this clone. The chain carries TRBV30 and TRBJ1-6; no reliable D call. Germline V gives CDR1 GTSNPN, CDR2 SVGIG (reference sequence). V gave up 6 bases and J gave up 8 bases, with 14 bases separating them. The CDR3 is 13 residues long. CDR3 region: CACSGGIDSPLHF. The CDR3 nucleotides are TGTGCCTGCTCGGGAGGGATTGATTCACCCCTCCACTTT.

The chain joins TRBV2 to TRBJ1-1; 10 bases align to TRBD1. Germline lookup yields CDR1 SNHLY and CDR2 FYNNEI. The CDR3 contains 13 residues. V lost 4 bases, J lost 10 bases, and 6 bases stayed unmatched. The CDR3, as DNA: TGTGCCAGCAGTGGGACAGGGGGACTGGGAGCTTTCTTT. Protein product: CASSGTGGLGAFF.

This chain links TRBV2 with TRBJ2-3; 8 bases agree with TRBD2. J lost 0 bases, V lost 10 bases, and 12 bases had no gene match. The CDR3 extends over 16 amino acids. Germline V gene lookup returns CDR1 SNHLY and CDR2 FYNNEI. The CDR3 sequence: CATRRGARLSTDTQYF. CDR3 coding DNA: TGTGCCACCCGGCGGGGGGCTAGACTGAGCACAGATACGCAGTATTTT.

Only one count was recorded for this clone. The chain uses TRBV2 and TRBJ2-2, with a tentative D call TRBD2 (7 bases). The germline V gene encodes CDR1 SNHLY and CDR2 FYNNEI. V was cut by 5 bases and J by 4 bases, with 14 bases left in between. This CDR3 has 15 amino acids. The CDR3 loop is CASSPWGGTTGELFF. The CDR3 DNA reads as TGTGCCAGCAGTCCCTGGGGGGGCACCACCGGGGAGCTGTTTTTT.

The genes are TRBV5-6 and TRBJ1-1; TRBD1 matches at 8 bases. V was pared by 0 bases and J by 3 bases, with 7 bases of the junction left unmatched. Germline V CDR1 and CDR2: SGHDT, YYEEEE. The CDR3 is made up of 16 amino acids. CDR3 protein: CASSLAGRDRHTEAFF. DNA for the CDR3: TGTGCCAGCAGCTTGGCCGGTCGGGACAGGCACACTGAAGCTTTCTTT.

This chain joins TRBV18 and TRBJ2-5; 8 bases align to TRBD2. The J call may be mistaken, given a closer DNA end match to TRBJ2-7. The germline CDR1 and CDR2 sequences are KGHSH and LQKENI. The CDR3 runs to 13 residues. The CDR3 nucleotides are TGTGCCAGCTCACCCAACGGGGGGGGCGAGCAGTACTTC. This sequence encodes CASSPNGGGEQYF.

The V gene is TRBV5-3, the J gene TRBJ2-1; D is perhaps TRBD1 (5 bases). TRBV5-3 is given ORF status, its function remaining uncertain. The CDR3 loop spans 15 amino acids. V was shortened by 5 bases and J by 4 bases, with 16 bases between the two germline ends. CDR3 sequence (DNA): TGTGCCAGAAGGCGAGATTCCAGGGAATACAATGAGCAGTTCTTC. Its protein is CARRRDSREYNEQFF.

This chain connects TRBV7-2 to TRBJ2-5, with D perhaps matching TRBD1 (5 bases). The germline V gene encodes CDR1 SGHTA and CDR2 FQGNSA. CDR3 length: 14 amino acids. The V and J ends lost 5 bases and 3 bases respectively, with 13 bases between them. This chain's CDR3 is CASSANRGKETQYF. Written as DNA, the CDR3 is TGTGCCAGCAGCGCTAATAGGGGCAAAGAGACCCAGTACTTC. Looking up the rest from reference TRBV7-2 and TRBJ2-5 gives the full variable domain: GAGVSQSPSNKVTEKGKDVELRCDPISGHTALYWYRQSLGQGLEFLIYFQGNSAPDKSGLPSDRFSAERTGGSVSTLTIQRTQQEDSAVYLCASSANRGKETQYFGPGTRLLVL.